The 8 T cell receptor beta chains reported below all come from one sample, sequenced in a study of blood T cell repertoires in COVID-19. The data were produced by immunoSEQ multiplex PCR, yet TCRdb's version contains in-frame clones alone and is incomplete. Found here are about 270,000 clones, roughly 90% of them singletons; the top ten hold about 2.5%. The sequenced sample was PBMCs or T cells enriched from blood (not recorded which). The source of these receptors is a woman in her 40s with acute COVID-19.

The chain uses TRBV3-1 (or the pseudogene TRBV3-2) and TRBJ1-5; a possible D gene is TRBD1 (5 bases). Per germline, CDR1 LGHDT and CDR2 YNNKEL (reference sequence). There are 13 residues in the CDR3. V dropped 4 bases and J dropped 6 bases, with 10 bases sitting between them. CDR3 amino acids: CASSPLGGQPQHF. For the CDR3, the DNA is TGTGCCAGCAGCCCCCTCGGGGGTCAGCCCCAGCATTTT.

This clone was observed a few times. V usage is TRBV4-1 and J usage is TRBJ2-1; no clear D. Germline V gene lookup returns CDR1 MGHRA and CDR2 YSYEKL. Trimming took 1 base from V and 2 from J, leaving 6 bases between them. The CDR3 contains 14 residues. CDR3 protein: CASSQGAAYNEQFF. In nucleotides, the CDR3 is TGCGCCAGCAGCCAAGGGGCCGCCTACAATGAGCAGTTCTTC.

V usage is TRBV27 and J usage is TRBJ2-1, with 7 bases identical to TRBD1. CDR3 length: 16 amino acids. Germline CDR1 MNHEY, CDR2 SMNVEV (reference sequence). V shed 8 bases, J shed 6 bases, and the junction held 16 bases outside the gene matches. The CDR3 here is CASSTFTGTAPNEQFF. In DNA, the CDR3 is TGTGCCAGCTCGACCTTCACCGGGACAGCCCCCAATGAGCAGTTCTTC.

The chain links TRBV11-3 to TRBJ2-1; D is undetermined. CDR1 is SGHNT and CDR2 is YENEEA in the germline V gene. V dropped 2 bases and J dropped 9 bases, with 11 bases sitting between them. The CDR3 sequence is 13 residues long. CDR3 DNA sequence: TGTGCCAGCAGCTTAATCGCCGGTGGTGAGCAGTTCTTC. It translates to CASSLIAGGEQFF.

This clone was observed at least ten times. The rearrangement joins TRBV11-3 to TRBJ2-7, with TRBD2 as a possible D gene (7 bases). Germline assignment: CDR1 SGHNT and CDR2 YENEEA. This CDR3 is 15 amino acids long. Trimming removed 5 bases from V and 3 bases from J, with 17 bases in between. Here the CDR3 DNA reads TGTGCCAGCAGCCCTTTGGGAGGGGGATTCTACGAGCAGTACTTC. Protein: CASSPLGGGFYEQYF.

V gene TRBV10-3 combines with J gene TRBJ2-1, with TRBD2 as a possible D gene (5 bases). The CDR3 runs 12 residues. Looked up from germline, CDR1 is ENHRY and CDR2 is SYGVKD. V was cut by 3 bases and J by 10 bases, with 10 bases left in between. CDR3 residues: CAISDSAREQFF. The CDR3 DNA follows: TGTGCCATCAGTGATAGCGCCCGCGAGCAGTTCTTC.

This clone has more than one count but fewer than ten. The V gene is TRBV27, the J gene TRBJ1-1; no clear D. V dropped 2 bases and J dropped 6 bases, with 16 bases sitting between them. The germline V gene has CDR1 MNHEY and CDR2 SMNVEV (reference sequence). This CDR3 spans 15 amino acids. CDR3 in amino acids: CASSLRGSIFSEAFF. In DNA, the CDR3 is TGTGCCAGCAGTTTACGGGGTTCTATATTCTCTGAAGCTTTCTTT.

This chain uses TRBV28 with TRBJ2-2; 15 positions match TRBD2. The V and J ends lost 6 bases and 4 bases, in that order; junction bases with no gene match: 9. CDR3 size: 18 residues. CDR1 and CDR2 from the germline V gene are MDHEN and SYDVKM. The chain's CDR3 is CASSPGLAGGPGTGELFF. The DNA for the CDR3 is TGTGCCAGCAGCCCGGGACTAGCGGGGGGCCCGGGCACCGGGGAGCTGTTTTTT.